The clone carrying this T cell receptor (beta chain) was recorded only once. These data originate in a study of shared clonotypes between healthy human individuals. Assay used: immunoSEQ multiplex PCR; TCRdb lists only in-frame clones, some missing. The sample has some 2,500,000 clones; around 90% are singletons. This receptor was taken from a young man in good health. Some clones in this sample may be carry-over from other donors' samples. The sample comprised naive CD4+ T cells from PBMCs. The subset is: CD45RA+ positively selected.

CDR3 loop: CASSLALPRNEKLFF. The CDR3 DNA reads TGTGCCAGCAGCTTAGCACTCCCTCGTAATGAAAAACTGTTTTTT. The chain carries TRBV7-9 and TRBJ1-4, with no clear D. Trimming took 0 bases from V and 4 from J, leaving 9 bases between them. Germline values: CDR1 SEHNR, CDR2 FQNEAQ (reference sequence). CDR3 size: 15 residues.